This TCR beta chain originates from a study of T-cell reconstitution after alpha-beta-depleted transplantation in children. Preparation of the TCRbeta library involved a method that used unique molecular identifiers. Via MiXCR, TCRdb re-called the PCR reads, giving one row per CDR3 protein. This sample yields roughly 400,000 distinct CDR3 sequences, of which roughly two fifths are seen a single time; approximately 30% belongs to the top ten. The length of the CDR3 is 16 residues. J gave up 1 base and V 1 base, and 5 bases lay outside the gene matches. Germline V CDR1 and CDR2: KGHSH, LQKENI. This chain links TRBV18 with TRBJ2-7; 9 bases match TRBD2. This receptor was obtained from a girl under 10 years old with aplastic anemia, due to receive a stem cell transplant. Material: PBMCs, obtained before TCRalphabeta/CD19-depleted stem cell transplant. The CDR3 DNA is TGTGCCAGCTCACCACGGGCTAGCGGGGTATCCTACGAGCAGTACTTC. Its protein product is CASSPRASGVSYEQYF. Supplemented by reference TRBV18 and TRBJ2-7, the full variable domain reads NAGVMQNPRHLVRRRGQEARLRCSPMKGHSHVYWYRQLPEEGLKFMVYLQKENIIDESGMPKERFSAEFPKEGPSILRIQQVVRGDSAAYFCASSPRASGVSYEQYFGPGTRLTVT.